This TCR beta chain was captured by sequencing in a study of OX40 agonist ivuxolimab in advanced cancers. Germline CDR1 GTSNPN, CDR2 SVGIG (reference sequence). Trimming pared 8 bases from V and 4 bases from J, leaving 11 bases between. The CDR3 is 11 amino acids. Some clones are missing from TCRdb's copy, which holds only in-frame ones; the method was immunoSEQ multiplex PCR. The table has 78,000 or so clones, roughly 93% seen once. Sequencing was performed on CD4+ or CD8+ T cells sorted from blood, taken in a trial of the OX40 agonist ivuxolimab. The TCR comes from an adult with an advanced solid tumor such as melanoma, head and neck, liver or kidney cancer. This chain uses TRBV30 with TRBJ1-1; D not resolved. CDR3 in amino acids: CATDRSTEAFF. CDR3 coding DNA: TGTGCCACTGATCGCTCCACTGAAGCTTTCTTT.